The next 27 T cell receptor beta chains were all read from a single sample in a study of cytomegalovirus exposure and HLA in healthy donors. It was with 60 Vbeta and 13 Jbeta primers that the PCR ran. Sequencing used immunoSEQ multiplex PCR; TCRdb keeps in-frame clones, though not all of them. Of 90,000 or so clones listed, 78% were seen once; the top ten hold 4.4%. The sequenced sample consisted of PBMCs. These receptors were collected from a male donor in good health and CMV-seropositive.

This clone has just one count. The V call is TRBV9, the J call TRBJ2-7; D is possibly TRBD2 (6 bases). Germline loops: CDR1 SGDLS, CDR2 YYNGEE. V was cut by 0 bases and J by 0 bases, with 10 bases left in between. This CDR3 has 15 residues. The CDR3 region has the DNA TGTGCCAGCAGCGTAGGCGGGGATAACTCCTACGAGCAGTACTTC. Amino acids: CASSVGGDNSYEQYF.

This clone showed up just a few times. The V call is TRBV7-9, the J call TRBJ1-1, with D possibly TRBD1 on 6 matching bases. The CDR3 sequence is 15 residues long. The germline V gene has CDR1 SEHNR and CDR2 FQNEAQ (reference sequence). V lost 5 bases and J lost 1, with 14 bases in between. The CDR3 nucleotides are TGTGCCAGCAGCAATGGCGGCAGGGGGAACACTGAAGCTTTCTTT. Its translation: CASSNGGRGNTEAFF.

The chain employs TRBV10-3 and TRBJ1-4; TRBD1 matches 10 bases. CDR1 ENHRY and CDR2 SYGVKD come from the germline V gene. The J segment lost 7 bases and the V segment lost 6 bases, leaving 5 bases of the junction unmatched. The CDR3 has 14 amino acids. This chain's CDR3 is CAIRGQGMGEKLFF. The CDR3 coding sequence is TGTGCCATCAGGGGACAGGGGATGGGTGAAAAACTGTTTTTT.

The chain combines TRBV1 with TRBJ1-5. TRBV1 is an annotated pseudogene. This CDR3 is built from 19 residues. CDR3 nucleotide sequence: TGCACCAGCAGCCAAGATCCCCATGACACTAGTCCTAGCAATCAGCCCCAGCATTTT. Translated: CTSSQDPHDTSPSNQPQHF.

This clone was counted once. The CDR3 region has the DNA TGTGCCAGCAGCCGGTATAACAATGAGCAGTTCTTC. This codes for CASSRYNNEQFF. The chain employs TRBV7-2 and TRBJ2-1; no firm D call. The CDR3 is 12 amino acids. Per the germline V gene, CDR1 is SGHTA and CDR2 is FQGNSA. Trimming cost V 5 bases and J 5 bases, with 7 bases left between them.

This chain joins TRBV18 and TRBJ2-6; 11 bases map to TRBD2. Germline V gene data show CDR1 as KGHSH and CDR2 as LQKENI. V shed 6 bases and J 0 bases; nucleotides not matched to a gene: 10. The CDR3 runs 19 residues. This chain's CDR3 is CASSPSLAGANSGANVLTF. DNA for the CDR3: TGTGCCAGCTCCCCCTCACTAGCGGGGGCCAACTCTGGGGCCAACGTCCTGACTTTC.

The chain combines TRBV28 with TRBJ2-1; 10 bases are shared with TRBD2. The J segment lost 5 bases and the V segment lost 6 bases, leaving 13 bases of the junction unmatched. In germline, CDR1 is MDHEN, CDR2 SYDVKM. The CDR3 runs 17 residues. The CDR3: CASRLRASGSGDNEQFF. CDR3 sequence (DNA): TGTGCCAGCAGGTTACGGGCTAGCGGGAGTGGGGACAATGAGCAGTTCTTC. Full variable domain (outside the CDR3, taken from reference TRBV28 and TRBJ2-1): DVKVTQSSRYLVKRTGEKVFLECVQDMDHENMFWYRQDPGLGLRLIYFSYDVKMKEKGDIPEGYSVSREKKERFSLILESASTNQTSMYLCASRLRASGSGDNEQFFGPGTRLTVL.

This sequence joins TRBV30 and TRBJ1-2; D gene ambiguous. This CDR3 is 12 amino acids long. The germline CDR1 and CDR2 sequences are GTSNPN and SVGIG (reference sequence). With 3 bases removed from V and 2 bases from J, the gap between germline ends came to 7 bases. The CDR3, as DNA: TGTGCCTGGAGCCCACAGAACTATGGCTACACCTTC. Translation gives CAWSPQNYGYTF.

The chain combines TRBV28 with TRBJ1-1; weak D call: TRBD1 (5 bases). Deletions cut 3 bases from V and 0 bases from J, with 23 bases between. The CDR3 runs to 19 residues. Germline values: CDR1 MDHEN, CDR2 SYDVKM. The CDR3 spells CASSFGLGSGLSMNTEAFF. The CDR3 nucleotides are TGTGCCAGCAGTTTCGGGCTTGGGTCAGGGCTAAGCATGAACACTGAAGCTTTCTTT.

The gene calls are TRBV5-4 and TRBJ1-4; D call uncertain. The germline CDR1 and CDR2 sequences are SGHNT and YYREEE (reference sequence). V was clipped by 0 bases and J by 8 bases, with 17 bases between them. The length of the CDR3 is 16 residues. CDR3 sequence: CASSLVTGRGSEKLFF. In DNA, the CDR3 is TGTGCCAGCAGCTTGGTGACGGGGAGAGGCAGCGAAAAACTGTTTTTT. Filled out from reference TRBV5-4 and TRBJ1-4, the complete variable domain reads ETGVTQSPTHLIKTRGQQVTLRCSSQSGHNTVSWYQQALGQGPQFIFQYYREEENGRGNFPPRFSGLQFPNYSSELNVNALELDDSALYLCASSLVTGRGSEKLFFGSGTQLSVL.

The chain couples TRBV27 to TRBJ1-1; the match to TRBD1 covers 7 bases. Germline V gene data show CDR1 as MNHEY and CDR2 as SMNVEV (reference sequence). The CDR3 is 15 residues long. V was pared by 5 bases and J by 5 bases, with 11 bases of the junction left unmatched. The CDR3: CASSPIGGLRTEAFF. The CDR3, as DNA: TGTGCCAGCAGTCCCATAGGGGGCTTAAGGACTGAAGCTTTCTTT.

The rearrangement joins TRBV6-1 to TRBJ1-2; no clear D gene. The CDR3 covers 13 residues. Per germline, CDR1 MNHNS and CDR2 SASEGT. V was cut by 6 bases and J by 8 bases, with 16 bases left in between. CDR3 nucleotide sequence: TGTGCCAGCAGCGTCGACCGGGGAAGGGGCTACACCTTC. Protein: CASSVDRGRGYTF.

The rearrangement links TRBV18 to TRBJ1-5; a possible D gene is TRBD1 (5 bases). Per germline, CDR1 KGHSH and CDR2 LQKENI. This CDR3 is 16 amino acids long. Trimming pared 3 bases from V and 0 bases from J, leaving 12 bases between. The CDR3 here is CASSPPGGNSNQPQHF. For the CDR3, the DNA is TGTGCCAGCTCACCGCCCGGGGGGAATAGCAATCAGCCCCAGCATTTT.

The chain carries TRBV28 and TRBJ1-2, with a weak D call TRBD1 (5 bases). This CDR3 contains 13 residues. V was shortened by 7 bases and J by 4 bases, with 13 bases between the two germline ends. Germline values: CDR1 MDHEN, CDR2 SYDVKM. The CDR3: CASKGQSGYGYTF. The CDR3 nucleotides are TGTGCCAGCAAGGGGCAATCAGGCTATGGCTACACCTTC.

J is TRBJ2-2 and V is TRBV27; 10 bases fit TRBD2. The CDR3 contains 14 residues. Trimming removed 4 bases from V and 5 bases from J; junction bases left unmatched: 1. Germline V gives CDR1 MNHEY, CDR2 SMNVEV (reference sequence). The CDR3 loop reads CASSSLAGTGELFF. The CDR3 nucleotides are TGTGCCAGCAGTTCACTAGCGGGAACCGGGGAGCTGTTTTTT.

This clone was recorded once. The V call is TRBV5-1, the J call TRBJ2-2; D perhaps matches TRBD1 (6 bases). The CDR3 consists of 15 residues. CDR1 SGHRS and CDR2 YFSETQ come from the germline V gene. V was clipped by 10 bases and J by 7 bases, with 23 bases between them. The CDR3 DNA reads as TGCGCCGGAACACAGGGCAGGAGTATAGACGGGGAGCTGTTTTTT. It codes for CAGTQGRSIDGELFF.

The chain couples TRBV5-1 to TRBJ1-3, with D perhaps matching TRBD1 (5 bases). This CDR3 has 14 amino acids. The V end was cut by 1 base, the J end by 2 bases, with 7 bases between. Germline CDR1 is SGHRS and CDR2 is YFSETQ. This CDR3 is CASSLKGAGNTIYF. The DNA for the CDR3 is TGCGCCAGCAGCTTGAAAGGGGCTGGAAACACCATATATTTT. The full variable domain, in which reference TRBV5-1 and TRBJ1-3 provide the parts outside the CDR3, is KAGVTQTPRYLIKTRGQQVTLSCSPISGHRSVSWYQQTPGQGLQFLFEYFSETQRNKGNFPGRFSGRQFSNSRSEMNVSTLELGDSALYLCASSLKGAGNTIYFGEGSWLTVV.

V usage is TRBV27 and J usage is TRBJ1-1; D ambiguous. Trimming removed 3 bases at V and 4 bases at J, with 9 bases between. CDR3 length: 13 amino acids. Germline assignment: CDR1 MNHEY and CDR2 SMNVEV (reference sequence). CDR3 bases: TGTGCCAGCAGTTTCGGGGATCCCACTGAAGCTTTCTTT. It translates to CASSFGDPTEAFF.

J is TRBJ2-3 and V is TRBV5-6; the D gene is possibly TRBD2 (6 bases). Between the trimmed V and J ends, which lost 2 bases and 3 bases, there was a span of 13 bases. This CDR3 contains 15 residues. Germline CDR1 reads SGHDT; CDR2 reads YYEEEE. CDR3: CASSFPVGGTDTQYF. The CDR3 nucleotides are TGTGCCAGCAGCTTCCCCGTAGGAGGGACAGATACGCAGTATTTT.

This clone was seen a handful of times. This rearrangement joins TRBV7-9 to TRBJ1-5; D gene unclear. V was pared by 4 bases and J by 0 bases, with 7 bases between. Germline CDR1 and CDR2: SEHNR and FQNEAQ (reference sequence). This CDR3 spans 14 amino acids. The CDR3 bases are TGTGCCAGCAGCTCAACTCATAGCAATCAGCCCCAGCATTTT. Protein product: CASSSTHSNQPQHF.

The chain has TRBV4-1 and TRBJ2-2, with 10 bases lining up with TRBD2. Looked up from germline, CDR1 is MGHRA and CDR2 is YSYEKL. V trimming: 0 bases; J trimming: 5 bases; junction bases outside the gene matches: 12. This CDR3 contains 19 residues. The CDR3: CASSQDESSGRVGTGELFF. The CDR3 DNA follows: TGCGCCAGCAGCCAAGATGAGTCGAGCGGGAGGGTCGGTACCGGGGAGCTGTTTTTT.

The table lists this clone with a few counts. The V gene is TRBV7-9, the J gene TRBJ1-4, with 8 positions matching TRBD1. The junction had 3 bases not matched to a gene; V was cut back by 3 bases and J by 6 bases. The CDR3 contains 14 residues. CDR1 and CDR2 (germline): SEHNR, FQNEAQ (reference sequence). The CDR3 reads CASSLGTGYEKLFF. In nucleotides, the CDR3 is TGTGCCAGCAGCTTGGGGACAGGTTATGAAAAACTGTTTTTT.

Here the CDR3 DNA reads TGTGCCAGCAGTATGACAGGGGGCGCGTACGAGCAGTACTTC. Translation: CASSMTGGAYEQYF. The V gene is TRBV27, the J gene TRBJ2-7; 10 bases fit TRBD1. Trimming took 5 bases from V and 4 from J; bases not matched to a gene: 5. Germline CDR1 and CDR2: MNHEY and SMNVEV (reference sequence). The CDR3 extends over 14 amino acids.

V and J are TRBV4-1 and TRBJ2-2; tentatively, D is TRBD1 (6 bases). The CDR3 spans 20 residues. CDR1 is MGHRA and CDR2 is YSYEKL in the germline V gene. Trimming took off 1 base at V and 5 bases at J, with 26 bases between the two ends. The CDR3 here is CASSQGFYPGQWVKTGELFF. DNA of the CDR3: TGCGCCAGCAGCCAAGGCTTCTATCCCGGACAGTGGGTGAAGACCGGGGAGCTGTTTTTT.

V and J are TRBV7-9 and TRBJ2-3, with TRBD1 matching over 11 bases. Per germline, CDR1 SEHNR and CDR2 FQNEAQ (reference sequence). Trimming removed 10 bases from V and 2 bases from J; junction bases left unmatched: 14. The CDR3 runs to 17 residues. The CDR3 here is CANTNRTGGSVTDTQYF. The CDR3 DNA follows: TGTGCCAACACTAACAGGACAGGGGGCTCCGTCACAGATACGCAGTATTTT.

The chain couples TRBV27 to TRBJ1-5; D might be TRBD1 (5 bases). V lost 3 bases and J 4 bases, leaving 10 bases between the germline ends. CDR1 is MNHEY, CDR2 SMNVEV, per germline (reference sequence). This CDR3 comprises 14 residues. DNA of the CDR3: TGTGCCAGCAGTTTGGCAGGGTTAAATCAGCCCCAGCATTTT. Translation gives CASSLAGLNQPQHF.

The chain couples TRBV4-1 to TRBJ1-5; a weak D match, TRBD1 (5 bases). Trimming pared 4 bases from V and 5 bases from J, leaving 9 bases between. The CDR3 has 13 residues. The germline V gene encodes CDR1 MGHRA and CDR2 YSYEKL. Here the CDR3 reads CASSLQGHQPQHF. DNA of the CDR3: TGCGCCAGCAGCCTCCAGGGCCATCAGCCCCAGCATTTT.